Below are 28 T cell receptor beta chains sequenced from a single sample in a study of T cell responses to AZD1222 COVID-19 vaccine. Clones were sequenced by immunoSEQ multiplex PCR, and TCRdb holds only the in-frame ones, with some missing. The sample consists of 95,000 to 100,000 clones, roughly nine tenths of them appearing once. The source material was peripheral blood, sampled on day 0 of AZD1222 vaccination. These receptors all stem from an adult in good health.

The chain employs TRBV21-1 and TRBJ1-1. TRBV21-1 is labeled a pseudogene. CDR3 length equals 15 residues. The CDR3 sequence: CASSPLYGWDTEAFF. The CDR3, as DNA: TGTGCCAGCAGCCCGCTGTATGGGTGGGACACTGAAGCTTTCTTT.

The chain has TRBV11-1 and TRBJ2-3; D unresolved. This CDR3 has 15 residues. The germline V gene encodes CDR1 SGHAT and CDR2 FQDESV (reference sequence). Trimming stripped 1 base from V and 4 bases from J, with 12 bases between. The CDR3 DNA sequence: TGTGCCAGCAGCTTAGGTTTTATAAGGGCAGATACGCAGTATTTT. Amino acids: CASSLGFIRADTQYF. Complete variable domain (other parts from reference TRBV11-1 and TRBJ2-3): EAEVAQSPRYKITEKSQAVAFWCDPISGHATLYWYRQILGQGPELLVQFQDESVVDDSQLPKDRFSAERLKGVDSTLKIQPAELGDSAMYLCASSLGFIRADTQYFGPGTRLTVL.

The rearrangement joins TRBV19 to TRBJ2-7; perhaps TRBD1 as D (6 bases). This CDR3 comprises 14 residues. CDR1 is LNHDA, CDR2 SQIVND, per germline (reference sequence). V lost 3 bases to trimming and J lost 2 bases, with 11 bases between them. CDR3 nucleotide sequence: TGTGCCAGTAGTATCTGGGGGCCCGCCTACGAGCAGTACTTC. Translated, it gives CASSIWGPAYEQYF.

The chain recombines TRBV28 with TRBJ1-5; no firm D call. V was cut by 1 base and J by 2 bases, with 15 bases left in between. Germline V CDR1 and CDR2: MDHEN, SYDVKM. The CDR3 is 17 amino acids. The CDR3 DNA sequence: TGTGCCAGCAGTTTATCTAGCCCTACGTTGGGCAATCAGCCCCAGCATTTT. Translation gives CASSLSSPTLGNQPQHF.

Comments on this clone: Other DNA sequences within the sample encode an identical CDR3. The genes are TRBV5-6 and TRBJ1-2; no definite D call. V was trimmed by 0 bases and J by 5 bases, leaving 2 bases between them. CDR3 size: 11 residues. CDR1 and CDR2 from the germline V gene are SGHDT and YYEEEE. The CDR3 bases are TGTGCCAGCAGCTTGGGGTATGGCTACACCTTC. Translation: CASSLGYGYTF.

This CDR3 is CASSEEIRESNQPQHF. The DNA of the CDR3 is TGTGCCAGCAGTGAAGAGATTAGGGAAAGCAATCAGCCCCAGCATTTT. J is TRBJ1-5 and V is TRBV2; D remains unclear. Germline V gives CDR1 SNHLY, CDR2 FYNNEI. This CDR3 is 16 amino acids long. Trimming left V 1 base short and J 1 base short, with 11 bases between.

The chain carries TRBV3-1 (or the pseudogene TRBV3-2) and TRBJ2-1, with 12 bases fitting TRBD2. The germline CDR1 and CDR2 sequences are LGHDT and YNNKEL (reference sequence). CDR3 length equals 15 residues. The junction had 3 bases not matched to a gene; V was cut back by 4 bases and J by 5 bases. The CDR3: CASSRTSGGHNEQFF. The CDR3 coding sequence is TGTGCCAGCAGCCGAACTAGCGGGGGGCACAATGAGCAGTTCTTC.

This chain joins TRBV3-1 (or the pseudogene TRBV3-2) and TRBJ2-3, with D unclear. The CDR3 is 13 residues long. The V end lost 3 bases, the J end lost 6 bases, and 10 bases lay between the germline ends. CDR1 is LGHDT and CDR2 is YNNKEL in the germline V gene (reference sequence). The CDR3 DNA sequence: TGTGCCAGCAGCCAGATGGGTAGGGATACGCAGTATTTT. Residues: CASSQMGRDTQYF.

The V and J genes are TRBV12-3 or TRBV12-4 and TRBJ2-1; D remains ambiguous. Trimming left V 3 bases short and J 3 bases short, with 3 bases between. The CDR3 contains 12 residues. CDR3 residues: CASSFLYNEQFF. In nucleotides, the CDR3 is TGTGCCAGCAGTTTTCTCTACAATGAGCAGTTCTTC.

The DNA of the CDR3 is TGTGCCAGCGGCTCCGGGAAGTACTATGGCTACACCTTC. Translated, it gives CASGSGKYYGYTF. V gene TRBV2 combines with J gene TRBJ1-2; D ambiguous. CDR1 SNHLY and CDR2 FYNNEI come from the germline V gene. The CDR3 extends over 13 amino acids. V was trimmed by 8 bases and J by 3 bases, leaving 13 bases between them. Drawing the rest from reference TRBV2 and TRBJ1-2, the complete variable domain is EPEVTQTPSHQVTQMGQEVILRCVPISNHLYFYWYRQILGQKVEFLVSFYNNEISEKSEIFDDQFSVERPDGSNFTLKIRSTKLEDSAMYFCASGSGKYYGYTFGSGTRLTVV.

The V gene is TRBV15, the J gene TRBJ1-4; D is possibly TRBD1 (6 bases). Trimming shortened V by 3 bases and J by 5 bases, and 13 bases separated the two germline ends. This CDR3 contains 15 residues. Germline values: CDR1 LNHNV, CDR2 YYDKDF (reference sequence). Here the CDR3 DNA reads TGTGCCACCAGCAGCTACAGGGTGATGAATGAAAAACTGTTTTTT. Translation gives CATSSYRVMNEKLFF.

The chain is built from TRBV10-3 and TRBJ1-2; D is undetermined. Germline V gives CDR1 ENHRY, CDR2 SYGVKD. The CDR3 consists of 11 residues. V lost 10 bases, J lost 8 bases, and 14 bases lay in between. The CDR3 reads CATRRENGYTF. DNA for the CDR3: TGTGCCACCAGGAGAGAGAACGGCTACACCTTC.

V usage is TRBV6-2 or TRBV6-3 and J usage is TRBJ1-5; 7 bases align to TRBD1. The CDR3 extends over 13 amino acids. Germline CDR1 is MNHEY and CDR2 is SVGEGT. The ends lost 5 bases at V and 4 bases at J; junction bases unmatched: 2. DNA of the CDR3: TGTGCCAGCAGTCAGGGACAGAATCAGCCCCAGCATTTT. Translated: CASSQGQNQPQHF.

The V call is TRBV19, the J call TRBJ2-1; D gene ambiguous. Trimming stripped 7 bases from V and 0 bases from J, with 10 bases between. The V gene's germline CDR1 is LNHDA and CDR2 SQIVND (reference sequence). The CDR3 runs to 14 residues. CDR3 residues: CASKKESSYNEQFF. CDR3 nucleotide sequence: TGTGCCAGTAAAAAAGAGAGCTCCTACAATGAGCAGTTCTTC.

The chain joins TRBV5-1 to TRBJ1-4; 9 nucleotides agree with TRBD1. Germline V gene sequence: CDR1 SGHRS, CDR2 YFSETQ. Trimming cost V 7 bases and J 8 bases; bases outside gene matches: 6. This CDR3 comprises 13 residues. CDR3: CASRTGVGEKLFF. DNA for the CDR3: TGCGCCAGCCGGACAGGGGTGGGAGAAAAACTGTTTTTT.

CDR3 residues: CASSPERGGQDTQYF. The CDR3 nucleotides are TGCGCCAGCAGCCCTGAGCGGGGGGGCCAAGATACGCAGTATTTT. The rearrangement links TRBV5-1 to TRBJ2-3; TRBD2 agrees at 10 bases. The junction had 7 bases not matched to a gene; V was cut back by 4 bases and J by 5 bases. The CDR3 consists of 15 residues. The germline CDR1 and CDR2 sequences are SGHRS and YFSETQ.

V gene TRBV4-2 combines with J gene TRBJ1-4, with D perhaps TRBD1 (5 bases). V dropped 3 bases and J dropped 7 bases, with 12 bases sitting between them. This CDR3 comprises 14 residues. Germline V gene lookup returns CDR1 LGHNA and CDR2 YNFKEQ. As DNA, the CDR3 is TGTGCCAGCAGCCATGAGGGGTTCGGTGAAAAACTGTTTTTT. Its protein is CASSHEGFGEKLFF.

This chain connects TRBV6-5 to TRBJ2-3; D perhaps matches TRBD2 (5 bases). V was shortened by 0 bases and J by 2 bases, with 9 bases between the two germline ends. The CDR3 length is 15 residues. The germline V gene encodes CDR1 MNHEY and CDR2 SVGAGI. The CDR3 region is CASSYSRAHTDTQYF. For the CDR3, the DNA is TGTGCCAGCAGTTACTCGAGGGCTCACACAGATACGCAGTATTTT.

Written as DNA, the CDR3 is TGTGCCAGCTCTCTGGGGGCCCTTAGACCAAATGAGCAGTTCTTC. Translating it yields CASSLGALRPNEQFF. V and J are TRBV18 and TRBJ2-1; tentative D call: TRBD1 (6 bases). Germline CDR1 KGHSH, CDR2 LQKENI. The ends were cut back, 6 bases at V and 7 bases at J, with 19 bases in the middle. The CDR3 covers 15 residues.

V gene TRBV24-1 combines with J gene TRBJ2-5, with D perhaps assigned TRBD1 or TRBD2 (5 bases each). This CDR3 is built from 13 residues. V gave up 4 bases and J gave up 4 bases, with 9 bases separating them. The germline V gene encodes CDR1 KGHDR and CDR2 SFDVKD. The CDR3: CATSDGTAETQYF. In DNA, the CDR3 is TGTGCCACCAGTGACGGGACGGCAGAGACCCAGTACTTC.

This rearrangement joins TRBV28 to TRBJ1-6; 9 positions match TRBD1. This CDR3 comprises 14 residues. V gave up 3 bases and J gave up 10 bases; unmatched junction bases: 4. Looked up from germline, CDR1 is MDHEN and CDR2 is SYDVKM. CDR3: CASSFRTGASPLHF. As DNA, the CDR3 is TGTGCCAGCAGTTTCCGGACAGGGGCCTCACCCCTCCACTTT. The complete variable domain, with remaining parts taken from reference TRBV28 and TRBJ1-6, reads DVKVTQSSRYLVKRTGEKVFLECVQDMDHENMFWYRQDPGLGLRLIYFSYDVKMKEKGDIPEGYSVSREKKERFSLILESASTNQTSMYLCASSFRTGASPLHFGNGTRLTVT.

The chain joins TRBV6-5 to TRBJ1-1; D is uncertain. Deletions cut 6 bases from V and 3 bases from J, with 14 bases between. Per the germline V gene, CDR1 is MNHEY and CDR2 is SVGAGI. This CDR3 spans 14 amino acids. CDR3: CASRRYFDDTEAFF. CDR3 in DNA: TGTGCCAGCAGGAGGTACTTCGACGACACTGAAGCTTTCTTT.

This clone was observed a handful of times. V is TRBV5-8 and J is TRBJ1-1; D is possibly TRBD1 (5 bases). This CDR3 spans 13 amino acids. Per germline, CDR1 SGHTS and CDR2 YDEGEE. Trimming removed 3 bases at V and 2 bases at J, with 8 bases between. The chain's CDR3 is CASSWTRNTEAFF. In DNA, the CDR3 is TGTGCCAGCAGCTGGACAAGAAACACTGAAGCTTTCTTT.

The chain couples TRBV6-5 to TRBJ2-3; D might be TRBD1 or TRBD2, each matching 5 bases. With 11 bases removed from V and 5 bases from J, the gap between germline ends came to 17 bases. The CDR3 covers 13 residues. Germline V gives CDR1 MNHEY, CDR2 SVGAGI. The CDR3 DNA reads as TGTGCCTCCGGTGCAGGGACGGGAGATACGCAGTATTTT. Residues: CASGAGTGDTQYF.

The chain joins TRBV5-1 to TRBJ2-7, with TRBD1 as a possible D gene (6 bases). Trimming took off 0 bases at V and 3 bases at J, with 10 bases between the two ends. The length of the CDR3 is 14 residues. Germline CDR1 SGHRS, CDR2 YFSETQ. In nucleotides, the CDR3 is TGCGCCAGCAGCTTGGGGACAGAGAGCTACGAGCAGTACTTC. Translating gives CASSLGTESYEQYF.

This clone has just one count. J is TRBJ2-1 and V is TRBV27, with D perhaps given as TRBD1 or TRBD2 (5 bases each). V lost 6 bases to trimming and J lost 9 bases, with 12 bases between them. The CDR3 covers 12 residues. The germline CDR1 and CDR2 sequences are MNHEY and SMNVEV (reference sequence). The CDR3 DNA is TGTGCCAGCAGGGGGGTGTCGGCTGAGCAGTTCTTC. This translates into CASRGVSAEQFF.

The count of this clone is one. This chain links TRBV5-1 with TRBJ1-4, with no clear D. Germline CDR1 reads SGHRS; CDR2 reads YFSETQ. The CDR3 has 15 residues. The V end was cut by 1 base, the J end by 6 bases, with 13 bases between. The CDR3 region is CASSLNVARHEKLFF. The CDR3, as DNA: TGCGCCAGCAGCTTGAACGTGGCCCGTCATGAAAAACTGTTTTTT.

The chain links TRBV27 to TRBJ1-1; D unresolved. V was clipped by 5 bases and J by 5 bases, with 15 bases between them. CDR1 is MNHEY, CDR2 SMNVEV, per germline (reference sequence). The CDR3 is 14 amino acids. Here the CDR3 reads CASSGLGLGTEAFF. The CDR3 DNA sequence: TGTGCCAGCAGTGGCTTGGGCCTCGGAACTGAAGCTTTCTTT.